Below, 19 T cell receptor beta chains from the same sample are listed, as sequenced in a study of shared clonotypes between healthy human individuals. This table comes from immunoSEQ multiplex PCR, and its TCRdb copy is limited to in-frame clones, with some not included. This table holds over a million clones, under 80% found once. The sample consisted of memory CD4+ T cells sorted from blood. Subset in this sample: CD45RA-negative fraction. These receptors were obtained from a man between 18 and 29 years old in good health.

The V and J genes are TRBV2 and TRBJ1-3; D is perhaps TRBD1 (6 bases). The CDR3 runs 15 residues. The V gene's germline CDR1 is SNHLY and CDR2 FYNNEI. The ends were cut back, 8 bases at V and 0 bases at J, with 14 bases in the middle. CDR3 loop: CASAGQQSSGNTIYF. The CDR3 DNA reads TGTGCCAGCGCCGGACAGCAGTCCTCTGGAAACACCATATATTTT.

This clone was detected only once. Other DNA sequences in the same sample also yield this CDR3. The chain combines TRBV5-1 with TRBJ1-1; weak D call: TRBD1 (5 bases). V lost 4 bases to trimming and J lost 1 base, with 11 bases between them. This CDR3 contains 14 residues. Per germline, CDR1 SGHRS and CDR2 YFSETQ. The CDR3 nucleotides are TGCGCCAGCAGCCCCGGGACCGAGAACACTGAAGCTTTCTTT. This translates into CASSPGTENTEAFF.

The chain links TRBV2 to TRBJ1-6; no clear D. The CDR3 extends over 18 amino acids. The germline V gene has CDR1 SNHLY and CDR2 FYNNEI. V dropped 6 bases and J dropped 11 bases, with 29 bases sitting between them. The CDR3 coding sequence is TGTGCCAGCAGCCCTTCTCAGTTTGGGTACGGTACTCGGACACCCCTCCACTTT. Protein product: CASSPSQFGYGTRTPLHF.

This clone was seen ten or more times. The chain carries TRBV10-2 and TRBJ2-1; 9 positions agree with TRBD2. This CDR3 contains 17 residues. With 2 bases clipped from V and 4 bases from J, the junction kept 9 bases outside the gene matches. Germline V gene sequence: CDR1 WSHSY, CDR2 SAAADI. The CDR3, as DNA: TGCGCCAGCAGTGAGCCAACGGGACTAGCATTTTACAATGAGCAGTTCTTC. It translates to CASSEPTGLAFYNEQFF.

The gene calls are TRBV18 and TRBJ2-2; D uncertain. The V gene's germline CDR1 is KGHSH and CDR2 LQKENI. The length of the CDR3 is 15 residues. Trimming removed 5 bases from V and 5 bases from J, with 15 bases in between. CDR3 loop: CASSGPRMWTGELFF. The CDR3 coding sequence is TGTGCCAGCTCAGGGCCGAGGATGTGGACCGGGGAGCTGTTTTTT.

In this sample, this clone turned up a few times. The chain employs TRBV5-4 and TRBJ2-7; D is ambiguous. V lost 1 base and J lost 7, with 12 bases in between. The germline CDR1 and CDR2 sequences are SGHNT and YYREEE (reference sequence). CDR3 size: 13 residues. The CDR3 DNA follows: TGTGCCAGCAGCTTGTTCCCGGCGTGGGAGCAGTACTTC. Protein: CASSLFPAWEQYF.

J is TRBJ2-3 and V is TRBV7-2, with TRBD2 matching over 8 bases. Trimming cost V 5 bases and J 3 bases; bases outside gene matches: 7. There are 15 residues in the CDR3. The germline V gene has CDR1 SGHTA and CDR2 FQGNSA. CDR3 sequence (DNA): TGTGCCAGCAGCGTCTCCGGGACTAGAACAGATACGCAGTATTTT. This translates into CASSVSGTRTDTQYF.

This sequence joins TRBV27 and TRBJ1-6; D perhaps matches TRBD1 (5 bases). CDR3 length equals 16 residues. CDR1 MNHEY and CDR2 SMNVEV come from the germline V gene (reference sequence). V lost 1 base, J lost 10 bases, and 17 bases lay in between. The DNA for the CDR3 is TGTGCCAGCAGTTTATGGGGACTGCTGAATAGGTCACCCCTCCACTTT. Its protein product is CASSLWGLLNRSPLHF.

This clone was seen more than once but under ten times. With a much larger clone just one base away, this may be a read error. The identical CDR3 is also encoded by other nucleotide sequences in the sample. This chain connects TRBV6-5 to TRBJ1-4; D is unresolved. The CDR3 has 12 amino acids. V lost 6 bases and J lost 5, with 7 bases in between. Germline-derived CDR1 and CDR2 are MNHEY and SVGAGI. The CDR3 bases are TGTGCCAGCAGGTCGCCGAATGAAAAACTGTTTTTT. The encoded protein is CASRSPNEKLFF.

V and J are TRBV28 and TRBJ1-4; 7 bases are shared with TRBD1. Germline values: CDR1 MDHEN, CDR2 SYDVKM. J gave up 6 bases and V 4 bases, and 5 bases lay outside the gene matches. The CDR3 consists of 14 residues. The CDR3: CASSSGQIYEKLFF. CDR3 DNA: TGTGCCAGCAGTTCGGGACAGATTTATGAAAAACTGTTTTTT.

The chain is built from TRBV20-1 and TRBJ1-1; D call uncertain. The V end was cut by 2 bases, the J end by 6 bases, with 7 bases between. The CDR3 has 11 residues. Per the germline V gene, CDR1 is DFQATT and CDR2 is SNEGSKA (reference sequence). The CDR3 sequence: CSARIPPEAFF. CDR3 nucleotides: TGCAGTGCTAGAATCCCTCCTGAAGCTTTCTTT.

Comment on this clone: The same CDR3 can be traced to other DNA sequences in this sample. The chain is built from TRBV7-9 and TRBJ2-3; no clear D. Germline-derived CDR1 and CDR2 are SEHNR and FQNEAQ (reference sequence). The V end was cut by 3 bases, the J end by 4 bases, with 5 bases between. The CDR3 covers 12 residues. CDR3 sequence reads: CASSFSADTQYF. The CDR3 coding sequence is TGTGCCAGCAGCTTTAGTGCAGATACGCAGTATTTT.

This clone was seen a handful of times. The chain carries TRBV28 and TRBJ2-7; D possibly corresponds to TRBD1 (6 bases). The V end was cut by 8 bases, the J end by 0 bases, with 20 bases between. The CDR3 consists of 16 residues. Germline V CDR1 and CDR2: MDHEN, SYDVKM. The CDR3 sequence is CASAAGPGTSSYEQYF. In nucleotides, the CDR3 is TGTGCCAGCGCCGCCGGTCCGGGGACAAGCTCCTACGAGCAGTACTTC.

As regards this clone: Additional DNA sequences in this sample encode the identical CDR3. V gene TRBV6-5 combines with J gene TRBJ2-7; 8 nucleotides agree with TRBD2. Germline lookup yields CDR1 MNHEY and CDR2 SVGAGI. The V and J ends lost 2 bases and 2 bases, in that order; junction bases with no gene match: 5. The CDR3 has 15 amino acids. CDR3 protein: CASSYGTGGPYEQYF. The CDR3 bases are TGTGCCAGCAGTTACGGAACGGGGGGGCCCTACGAGCAGTACTTC.

The chain combines TRBV4-2 with TRBJ2-5; no reliable D call. Germline V gives CDR1 LGHNA, CDR2 YNFKEQ. The CDR3 has 17 residues. V was clipped by 0 bases and J by 4 bases, with 18 bases between them. The CDR3 coding sequence is TGTGCCAGCAGCCAAGACCCGCCCACAGTGGGGTCAGAGACCCAGTACTTC. This sequence encodes CASSQDPPTVGSETQYF.

The chain carries TRBV9 and TRBJ2-2, with 7 nucleotides matching TRBD1. Trimming removed 4 bases from V and 7 bases from J; junction bases left unmatched: 7. This CDR3 spans 14 amino acids. Germline V gives CDR1 SGDLS, CDR2 YYNGEE. DNA of the CDR3: TGTGCCAGCAGCCAGAGACAGGGCAGCGGGGAGCTGTTTTTT. It specifies CASSQRQGSGELFF.

The rearrangement links TRBV5-5 to TRBJ2-3, with 7 bases lining up with TRBD2. The CDR3 covers 17 residues. The junction had 12 bases not matched to a gene; V was cut back by 2 bases and J by 3 bases. Germline values: CDR1 SGHKS, CDR2 YYEKEE (reference sequence). The CDR3 DNA follows: TGTGCCAGCAGCTTATACGACTACGGGAGGAAAACAGATACGCAGTATTTT. This encodes CASSLYDYGRKTDTQYF.

The chain uses TRBV5-4 and TRBJ2-5; 11 bases align to TRBD2. The CDR3 runs 15 residues. V trimming: 5 bases; J trimming: 2 bases; junction bases outside the gene matches: 5. CDR1 SGHNT and CDR2 YYREEE come from the germline V gene (reference sequence). Written as DNA, the CDR3 is TGTGCCAGCAGTCAGACTAGCGGGACTCAAGAGACCCAGTACTTC. Its protein product is CASSQTSGTQETQYF.

The rearrangement uses TRBV18 and TRBJ2-2; TRBD1 or TRBD2 may be the D gene (5 bases each). CDR1 and CDR2 (germline): KGHSH, LQKENI. The CDR3 runs 14 residues. Trimming left V 1 base short and J 4 bases short, with 7 bases between. This chain's CDR3 is CASSPQGTTGELFF. Here the CDR3 DNA reads TGTGCCAGCTCACCACAGGGGACCACCGGGGAGCTGTTTTTT.